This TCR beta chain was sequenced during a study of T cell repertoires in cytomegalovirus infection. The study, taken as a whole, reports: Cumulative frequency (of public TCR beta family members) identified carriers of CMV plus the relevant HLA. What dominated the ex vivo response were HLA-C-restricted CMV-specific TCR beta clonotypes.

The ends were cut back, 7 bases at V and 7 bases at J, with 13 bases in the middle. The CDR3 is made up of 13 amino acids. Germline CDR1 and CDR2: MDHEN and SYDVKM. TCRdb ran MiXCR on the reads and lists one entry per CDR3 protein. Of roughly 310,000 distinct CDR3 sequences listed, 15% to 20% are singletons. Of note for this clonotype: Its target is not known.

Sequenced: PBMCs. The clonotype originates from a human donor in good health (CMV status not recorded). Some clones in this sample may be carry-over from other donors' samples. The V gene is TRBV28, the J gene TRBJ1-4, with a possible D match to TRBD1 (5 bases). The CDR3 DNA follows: TGTGCCAGCATAGCTGCCGGGGCTGAAAAACTGTTTTTT. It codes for CASIAAGAEKLFF.